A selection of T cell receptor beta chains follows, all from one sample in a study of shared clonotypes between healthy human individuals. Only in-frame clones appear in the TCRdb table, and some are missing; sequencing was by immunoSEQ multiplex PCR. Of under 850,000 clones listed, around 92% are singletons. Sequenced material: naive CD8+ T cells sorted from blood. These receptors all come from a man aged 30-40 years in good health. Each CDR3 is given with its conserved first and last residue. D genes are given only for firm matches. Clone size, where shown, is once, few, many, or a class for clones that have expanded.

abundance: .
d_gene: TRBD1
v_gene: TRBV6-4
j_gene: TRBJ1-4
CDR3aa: CASSDGAGGNEKLFF
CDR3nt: TGTGCCAGCAGTGATGGGGCAGGGGGCAATGAAAAACTGTTTTTT

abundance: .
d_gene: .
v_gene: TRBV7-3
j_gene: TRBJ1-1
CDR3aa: CASSFTGQNTEAFF
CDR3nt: TGTGCCAGCAGCTTTACTGGACAGAACACTGAAGCTTTCTTT

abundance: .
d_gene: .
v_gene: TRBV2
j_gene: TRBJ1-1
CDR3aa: CASSDYTTEAFF
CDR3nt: TGTGCCAGCAGTGATTACACCACTGAAGCTTTCTTT

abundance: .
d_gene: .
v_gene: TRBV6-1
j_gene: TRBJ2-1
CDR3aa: CASSEPIRDEQFF
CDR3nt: TGTGCCAGCAGTGAACCCATTAGGGATGAGCAGTTCTTC

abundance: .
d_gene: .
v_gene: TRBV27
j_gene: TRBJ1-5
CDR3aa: CASSSNWQTYSNQPQHF
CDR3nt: TGTGCCAGCAGTTCAAATTGGCAGACCTATAGCAATCAGCCCCAGCATTTT

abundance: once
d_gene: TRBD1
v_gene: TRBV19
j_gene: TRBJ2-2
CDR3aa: CASTPFPTGTGDTGELFF
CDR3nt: TGTGCCAGTACCCCTTTCCCGACCGGGACAGGGGACACCGGGGAGCTGTTTTTT

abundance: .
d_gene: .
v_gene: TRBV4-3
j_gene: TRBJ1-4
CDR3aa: CASSLVSYNEKLFF
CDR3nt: TGCGCCAGCAGCCTTGTCAGTTATAATGAAAAACTGTTTTTT

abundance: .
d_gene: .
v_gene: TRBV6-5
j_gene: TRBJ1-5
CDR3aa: CASSRLDGNQPQHF
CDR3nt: TGTGCCAGCAGTAGATTGGATGGGAATCAGCCCCAGCATTTT

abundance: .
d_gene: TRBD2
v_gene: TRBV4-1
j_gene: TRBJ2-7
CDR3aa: CASSQVGGSSLGDYEQYF
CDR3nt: TGCGCCAGCAGCCAAGTAGGCGGGAGTAGCCTGGGTGACTACGAGCAGTACTTC

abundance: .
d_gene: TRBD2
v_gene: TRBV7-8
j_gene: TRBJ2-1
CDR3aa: CASSLVAGESNEQFF
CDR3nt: TGTGCCAGCAGCTTAGTAGCGGGAGAGAGCAATGAGCAGTTCTTC

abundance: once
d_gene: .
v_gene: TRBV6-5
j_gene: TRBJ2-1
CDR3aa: CASTQSSYNEQFF
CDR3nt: TGTGCCAGCACCCAGAGCTCCTACAATGAGCAGTTCTTC

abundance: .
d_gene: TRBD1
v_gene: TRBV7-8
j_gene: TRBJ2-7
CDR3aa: CASSLRAGGYEQYF
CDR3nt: TGTGCCAGCAGCCTACGGGCAGGGGGCTACGAGCAGTACTTC

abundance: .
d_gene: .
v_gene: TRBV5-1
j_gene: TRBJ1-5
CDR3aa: CASSLVENQGNQPQHF
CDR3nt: TGCGCCAGCAGCTTGGTAGAGAACCAGGGGAATCAGCCCCAGCATTTT

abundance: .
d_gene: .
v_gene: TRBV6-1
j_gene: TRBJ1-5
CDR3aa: CASSDDFYSNQPQHF
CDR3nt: TGTGCCAGCAGTGATGACTTTTATAGCAATCAGCCCCAGCATTTT

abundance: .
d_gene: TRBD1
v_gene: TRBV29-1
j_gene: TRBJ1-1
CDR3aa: CSVFNIQGVYTEAFF
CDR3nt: TGCAGCGTTTTTAATATACAGGGGGTTTACACTGAAGCTTTCTTT

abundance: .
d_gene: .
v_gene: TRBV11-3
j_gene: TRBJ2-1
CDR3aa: CASSPGTPEHNEQFF
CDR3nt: TGTGCCAGCAGCCCTGGGACTCCTGAACACAATGAGCAGTTCTTC

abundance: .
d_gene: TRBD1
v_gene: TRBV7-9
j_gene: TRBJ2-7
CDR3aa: CASSPDRGTHEQYF
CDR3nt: TGTGCCAGCAGCCCAGACAGGGGTACGCACGAGCAGTACTTC

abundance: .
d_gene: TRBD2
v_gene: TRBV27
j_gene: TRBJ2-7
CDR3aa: CASSSTGLAYEQYF
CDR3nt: TGTGCCAGCAGTTCTACCGGACTAGCTTACGAGCAGTACTTC

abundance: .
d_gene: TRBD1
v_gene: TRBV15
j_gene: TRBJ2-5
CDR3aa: CATSSEGQLETQYF
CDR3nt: TGTGCCACCAGCAGTGAGGGACAGTTAGAGACCCAGTACTTC

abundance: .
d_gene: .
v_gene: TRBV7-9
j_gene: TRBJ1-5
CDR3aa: CASSSGIQPQHF
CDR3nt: TGTGCCAGCAGTTCTGGAATTCAGCCCCAGCATTTT

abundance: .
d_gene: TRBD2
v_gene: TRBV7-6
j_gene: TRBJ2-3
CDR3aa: CASRSGGDTQYF
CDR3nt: TGTGCCAGCAGATCCGGGGGGGATACGCAGTATTTT

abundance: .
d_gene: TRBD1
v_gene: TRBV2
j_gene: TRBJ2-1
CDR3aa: CASSHRGPHTISNEQFF
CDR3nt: TGTGCCAGCAGCCACAGGGGTCCCCACACGATTTCCAATGAGCAGTTCTTC

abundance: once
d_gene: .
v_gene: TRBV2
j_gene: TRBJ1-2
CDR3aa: CASSEEEEGYGQRGNGGYTF
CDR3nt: TGTGCCAGCAGTGAAGAAGAAGAAGGATACGGACAGCGAGGAAATGGGGGCTACACCTTC

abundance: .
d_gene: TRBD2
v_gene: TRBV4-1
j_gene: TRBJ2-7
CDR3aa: CASSPPGLAGGYEQYF
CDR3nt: TGCGCCAGCAGCCCCCCGGGACTAGCGGGAGGGTACGAGCAGTACTTC

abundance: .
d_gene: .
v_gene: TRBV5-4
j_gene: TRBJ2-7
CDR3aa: CASRGGEGYEQYF
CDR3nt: TGTGCCAGCCGAGGGGGGGAAGGCTACGAGCAGTACTTC

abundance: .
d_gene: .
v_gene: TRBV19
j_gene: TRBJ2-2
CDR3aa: CASSIVQGNTGELFF
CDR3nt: TGTGCCAGTAGTATAGTACAGGGGAACACCGGGGAGCTGTTTTTT

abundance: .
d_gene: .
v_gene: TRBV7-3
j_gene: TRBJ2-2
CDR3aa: CASSLSGGGTGELFF
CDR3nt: TGTGCCAGCAGCTTATCCGGAGGGGGCACCGGGGAGCTGTTTTTT

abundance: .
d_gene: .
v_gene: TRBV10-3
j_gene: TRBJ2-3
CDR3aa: CAISEEATDTQYF
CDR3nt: TGTGCCATCAGTGAAGAGGCAACAGATACGCAGTATTTT

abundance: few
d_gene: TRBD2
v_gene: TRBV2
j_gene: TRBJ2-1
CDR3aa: CASMLEREQRLQFF
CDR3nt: TGTGCCAGCATGTTGGAGCGGGAGCAACGGTTGCAGTTCTTC

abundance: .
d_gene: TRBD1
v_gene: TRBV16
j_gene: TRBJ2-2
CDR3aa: CASSSGGRNTGELFF
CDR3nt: TGTGCCAGCAGTTCAGGGGGCCGGAACACCGGGGAGCTGTTTTTT

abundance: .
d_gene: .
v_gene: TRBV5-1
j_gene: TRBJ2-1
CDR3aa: CASRNSYNEQFF
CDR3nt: TGCGCCAGCAGAAATTCCTACAATGAGCAGTTCTTC

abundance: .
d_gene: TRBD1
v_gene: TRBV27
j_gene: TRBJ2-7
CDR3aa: CASSYRGESYEQYF
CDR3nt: TGTGCCAGCAGTTACAGGGGTGAGTCCTACGAGCAGTACTTC

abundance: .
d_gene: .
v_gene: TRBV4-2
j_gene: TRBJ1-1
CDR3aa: CASSFGGGTEAFF
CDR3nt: TGTGCCAGCAGCTTCGGGGGAGGAACTGAAGCTTTCTTT